The 15 T cell receptor beta chains listed next were all sequenced from one sample in a study of blood T cell repertoires in COVID-19. The table came from immunoSEQ multiplex PCR; TCRdb's copy has only in-frame clones and leaves some out. In the table there are 230,000 or so clones, around 80% of which are singletons. The sequencing sample was made of peripheral blood. The receptor set was obtained from a woman in her 40s who had recovered from COVID-19.

V gene TRBV5-1 combines with J gene TRBJ1-2, with D perhaps matching TRBD1 (5 bases). Trimming stripped 4 bases from V and 3 bases from J, with 13 bases between. Germline values: CDR1 SGHRS, CDR2 YFSETQ. This CDR3 region has 14 residues. CDR3 nucleotide sequence: TGCGCCAGCAGCACGCTCGGAGGGGACTATGGCTACACCTTC. Its protein is CASSTLGGDYGYTF.

The chain is built from TRBV20-1 and TRBJ2-4, with D uncertain. Germline-derived CDR1 and CDR2 are DFQATT and SNEGSKA (reference sequence). Trimming shortened V by 3 bases and J by 8 bases, and 5 bases separated the two germline ends. The CDR3 spans 10 residues. This CDR3 reads CSASYDIQYF. DNA of the CDR3: TGCAGTGCTAGTTATGACATTCAGTACTTC.

V is TRBV7-2 and J is TRBJ1-5; 8 bases agree with TRBD1. Germline values: CDR1 SGHTA, CDR2 FQGNSA. J was trimmed by 6 bases and V by 1 base; bases with no gene match: 2. CDR3 length equals 14 residues. The CDR3 protein is CASSLDQGAQPQHF. For the CDR3, the DNA is TGTGCCAGCAGCTTAGATCAGGGGGCTCAGCCCCAGCATTTT.

The chain carries TRBV30 and TRBJ2-1; D unresolved. Germline V CDR1 and CDR2: GTSNPN, SVGIG (reference sequence). Trimming stripped 0 bases from V and 0 bases from J, with 12 bases between. The CDR3 totals 16 residues. CDR3 residues: CAWSVSRFSSYNEQFF. The CDR3 region has the DNA TGTGCCTGGAGTGTTTCACGATTTAGCTCCTACAATGAGCAGTTCTTC.

The count of this clone is one. In DNA, the CDR3 is TGTGCCAGCAGCCTTACAGGGCGGGACACTGAAGCTTTCTTT. It specifies CASSLTGRDTEAFF. The chain couples TRBV9 to TRBJ1-1; D might be TRBD1 (6 bases). V lost 4 bases to trimming and J lost 3 bases, with 13 bases between them. This CDR3 region has 14 residues. Germline values: CDR1 SGDLS, CDR2 YYNGEE. Supplemented by reference TRBV9 and TRBJ1-1, the full variable domain reads DSGVTQTPKHLITATGQRVTLRCSPRSGDLSVYWYQQSLDQGLQFLIQYYNGEERAKGNILERFSAQQFPDLHSELNLSSLELGDSALYFCASSLTGRDTEAFFGQGTRLTVV.

The V gene is TRBV19, the J gene TRBJ1-5; TRBD1 matches 7 bases. In germline, CDR1 is LNHDA, CDR2 SQIVND (reference sequence). The CDR3 runs to 14 residues. Trimming took 6 bases from V and 5 from J; bases not matched to a gene: 7. CDR3 sequence: CASRSTGLYQPQHF. Here the CDR3 DNA reads TGTGCCAGTAGGTCGACAGGGCTCTATCAGCCCCAGCATTTT.

The CDR3 here is CASTLYGGTEAFF. DNA of the CDR3: TGTGCCAGCACACTCTACGGGGGCACTGAAGCTTTCTTT. V and J are TRBV2 and TRBJ1-1, with a tentative D call TRBD1 (5 bases). V gave up 7 bases and J gave up 4 bases, with 13 bases separating them. The CDR3 spans 13 residues. The germline CDR1 and CDR2 sequences are SNHLY and FYNNEI.

This chain connects TRBV29-1 to TRBJ1-2, with D possibly TRBD1 on 5 matching bases. V shed 6 bases and J shed 8 bases, with 16 bases lying between them. Germline loops: CDR1 SQVTM, CDR2 ANQGSEA. The length of the CDR3 is 12 residues. The DNA of the CDR3 is TGCAGCGTAACACAGGATACTGCCGGCTACACCTTC. Residues: CSVTQDTAGYTF.

This sequence joins TRBV19 and TRBJ2-6; 11 bases are a match to TRBD1. J was trimmed by 3 bases and V by 3 bases; bases with no gene match: 4. Germline V CDR1 and CDR2: LNHDA, SQIVND (reference sequence). CDR3 length: 17 amino acids. CDR3 in amino acids: CASSIGTGGYGANVLTF. DNA for the CDR3: TGTGCCAGTAGTATCGGGACAGGGGGGTATGGGGCCAACGTCCTGACTTTC.

The V gene is TRBV6-5, the J gene TRBJ1-1; the match to TRBD1 covers 7 bases. Germline values: CDR1 MNHEY, CDR2 SVGAGI. J lost 1 base, V lost 6 bases, and 8 bases had no gene match. This CDR3 has 15 amino acids. CDR3 bases: TGTGCCAGCAGGGGTCTGGAGGGGGCGAACACTGAAGCTTTCTTT. Protein: CASRGLEGANTEAFF.

The chain carries TRBV28 and TRBJ2-5; the D gene is possibly TRBD2 (6 bases). Trimming shortened V by 4 bases and J by 2 bases, and 11 bases separated the two germline ends. CDR1 and CDR2 (germline): MDHEN, SYDVKM. This CDR3 region has 14 residues. DNA for the CDR3: TGTGCCAGCAGTTCCGGGGGACCTCAAGAGACCCAGTACTTC. This sequence encodes CASSSGGPQETQYF.

This clone was counted once. This chain uses TRBV13 with TRBJ2-1; D unresolved. CDR1 is PRHDT, CDR2 FYEKMQ, per germline (reference sequence). The CDR3 loop spans 15 amino acids. Between the trimmed V and J ends, which lost 4 bases and 2 bases, there was a span of 12 bases. The CDR3 sequence is CASSSRDAAYNEQFF. CDR3 nucleotide sequence: TGTGCCAGCAGCTCCCGAGATGCCGCCTACAATGAGCAGTTCTTC.

The chain joins TRBV10-3 to TRBJ2-3, with TRBD2 matching 13 bases. CDR3 length equals 15 residues. J was trimmed by 4 bases and V by 5 bases; bases with no gene match: 3. The germline gives CDR1 ENHRY, CDR2 SYGVKD. Written as DNA, the CDR3 is TGTGCCATCAGTTGGACTAGCGGGGGCCCAGATACGCAGTATTTT. Its protein product is CAISWTSGGPDTQYF.

This chain connects TRBV18 to TRBJ2-3, with TRBD2 matching 10 bases. The CDR3 extends over 13 amino acids. The germline V gene encodes CDR1 KGHSH and CDR2 LQKENI. Unmatched junction bases numbered 2, after V lost 8 bases and J lost 3 bases. The CDR3 bases are TGTGCCAGCCAGGGACTAGCGACAGATACGCAGTATTTT. It is translated as CASQGLATDTQYF.

The chain joins TRBV6-6 to TRBJ1-6; unclear D gene. The V gene lost 5 bases and the J gene lost 8 bases, with 13 bases spanning the gap. Germline CDR1 and CDR2: MNHNY and SVGAGI (reference sequence). The CDR3 length is 14 residues. CDR3 sequence reads: CASSQERPYSPLHF. The CDR3 DNA reads as TGTGCCAGCAGTCAGGAGCGACCCTATTCACCCCTCCACTTT.